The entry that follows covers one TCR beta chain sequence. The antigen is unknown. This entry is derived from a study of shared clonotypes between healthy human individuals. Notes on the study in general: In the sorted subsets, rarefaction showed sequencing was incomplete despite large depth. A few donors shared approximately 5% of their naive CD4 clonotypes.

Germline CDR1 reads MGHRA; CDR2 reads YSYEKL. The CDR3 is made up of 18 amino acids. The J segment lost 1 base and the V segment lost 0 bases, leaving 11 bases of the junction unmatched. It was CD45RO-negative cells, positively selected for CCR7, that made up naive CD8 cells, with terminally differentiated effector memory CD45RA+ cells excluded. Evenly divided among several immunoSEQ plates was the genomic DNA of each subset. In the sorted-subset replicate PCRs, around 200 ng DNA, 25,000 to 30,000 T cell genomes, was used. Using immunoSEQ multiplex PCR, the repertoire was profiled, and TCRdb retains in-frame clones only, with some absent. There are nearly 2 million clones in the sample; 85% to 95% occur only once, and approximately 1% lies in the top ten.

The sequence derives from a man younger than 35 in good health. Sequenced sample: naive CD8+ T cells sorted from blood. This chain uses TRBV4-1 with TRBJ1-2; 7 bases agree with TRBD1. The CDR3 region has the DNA TGCGCCAGCAGCCAAGATCTTGTGGGACAGCGCTTTAACTATGGCTACACCTTC. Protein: CASSQDLVGQRFNYGYTF.